Below, 11 T cell receptor beta chains from the same sample are listed, as sequenced in a study of T cells in narcolepsy (dated by TCRdb to the late 2010s). Libraries were prepared through the immunoSEQ multiplex PCR assay. Sourced from immuneACCESS, this table was stored by TCRdb with only in-frame sequences that have V and J called. A share of the clones is absent; for the studies checked, an unresolved V gene accounts for under half, and the remainder has no known explanation. The sample has over 30,000 clones on record, under 90% of them singletons. The leading ten clones occupy 0.95% to 1.5% of the sample. Sample: CD45RA- memory CD4+ T cells from PBMCs. The cell subset or site label, as the study defines it: memory T cells sorted ex vivo from peripheral blood. The receptors were sampled from a human donor with narcolepsy.

This sequence joins TRBV19 and TRBJ2-5; D not certain. The end of the DNA aligns better with TRBJ2-7, so the J call may be wrong. The CDR3 is made up of 13 amino acids. Germline V gene data show CDR1 as LNHDA and CDR2 as SQIVND (reference sequence). CDR3 in DNA: TGTGCCAGTAGTCTCGGTAACTCCTACGAGCAGTACTTC. It is translated as CASSLGNSYEQYF.

The chain recombines TRBV11-2 with TRBJ2-3, with TRBD2 identical over 14 bases. The CDR3 sequence is 18 residues long. The junction had 7 bases not matched to a gene; V was cut back by 5 bases and J by 0 bases. Germline V gives CDR1 SGHAT, CDR2 FQNNGV. CDR3 region: CASSRRLAGGTSTDTQYF. The CDR3 nucleotides are TGTGCCAGCAGCCGAAGACTAGCGGGGGGGACTAGCACAGATACGCAGTATTTT.

This chain joins TRBV15 and TRBJ1-4; D not certain. The CDR3 extends over 14 amino acids. CDR1 is LNHNV and CDR2 is YYDKDF in the germline V gene (reference sequence). With 8 bases removed from V and 4 bases from J, the gap between germline ends came to 14 bases. The chain's CDR3 is CATSRERGNEKLFF. The CDR3 DNA reads as TGTGCCACCTCTAGGGAACGCGGTAATGAAAAACTGTTTTTT.

This clone was seen more than once but under ten times. CDR3: CASSQLPRPGELFF. CDR3 sequence (DNA): TGCGCCAGCAGTCAACTACCCCGGCCCGGGGAGCTGTTTTTT. The chain links TRBV23-1 to TRBJ2-2; D is uncertain. TRBV23-1 is identified as an open reading frame with a role that is uncertain. The germline V and J ends were trimmed by 2 bases and 6 bases, with 10 bases remaining between them. The length of the CDR3 is 14 residues.

This rearrangement joins TRBV11-2 to TRBJ1-2, with D possibly matching TRBD1 (6 bases). The CDR3 runs 14 residues. Germline loops: CDR1 SGHAT, CDR2 FQNNGV. V was clipped by 5 bases and J by 8 bases, with 18 bases between them. CDR3 sequence: CASSPLGAGAGYTF. In DNA, the CDR3 is TGTGCCAGCAGCCCCCTGGGGGCAGGGGCAGGCTACACCTTC. Based on the CDR3 plus reference TRBV11-2 and TRBJ1-2, the full variable domain is EAGVAQSPRYKIIEKRQSVAFWCNPISGHATLYWYQQILGQGPKLLIQFQNNGVVDDSQLPKDRFSAERLKGVDSTLKIQPAKLEDSAVYLCASSPLGAGAGYTFGSGTRLTVV.

This chain uses TRBV5-1 with TRBJ2-2; possibly TRBD1 or TRBD2 for D (5 bases each). Germline-derived CDR1 and CDR2 are SGHRS and YFSETQ. The CDR3 runs to 13 residues. V was pared by 4 bases and J by 7 bases, with 11 bases between. The CDR3: CASSAGANGELFF. The DNA of the CDR3 is TGCGCCAGCAGCGCCGGGGCTAACGGGGAGCTGTTTTTT. The entire variable domain, with the rest obtained from reference TRBV5-1 and TRBJ2-2, is as follows: KAGVTQTPRYLIKTRGQQVTLSCSPISGHRSVSWYQQTPGQGLQFLFEYFSETQRNKGNFPGRFSGRQFSNSRSEMNVSTLELGDSALYLCASSAGANGELFFGEGSRLTVL.

The CDR3 region is CASSGTGVRGGYTF. DNA for the CDR3: TGCGCCAGCAGCGGGACAGGGGTTCGCGGTGGCTACACCTTC. The genes are TRBV23-1 and TRBJ1-2; TRBD1 matches at 10 bases. TRBV23-1 is an open reading frame whose function is uncertain. The CDR3 loop spans 14 amino acids. J lost 7 bases, V lost 6 bases, and 8 bases had no gene match.

The chain joins TRBV16 to TRBJ1-6; possible D gene TRBD1, 6 bases. V lost 0 bases and J 9 bases, leaving 12 bases between the germline ends. Germline V gene data show CDR1 as KGHSY and CDR2 as FQNENV. This CDR3 is 15 amino acids long. The CDR3 DNA is TGTGCCAGCAGCCAATCGGACAGCCGGACTTCACCCCTCCACTTT. Amino acids: CASSQSDSRTSPLHF.

This sequence joins TRBV6-5 and TRBJ1-1; no definite D call. The CDR3 runs to 11 residues. Per the germline V gene, CDR1 is MNHEY and CDR2 is SVGAGI. V was pared by 2 bases and J by 7 bases, with 5 bases between. CDR3: CASSYGYEAFF. The CDR3 bases are TGTGCCAGCAGTTACGGGTATGAAGCTTTCTTT.

J is TRBJ2-1 and V is TRBV18; a weak D match, TRBD2 (6 bases). Trimming left V 2 bases short and J 9 bases short, with 11 bases between. This CDR3 has 13 residues. Germline-derived CDR1 and CDR2 are KGHSH and LQKENI. The CDR3 spells CASSPAGGSEQFF. The CDR3 DNA sequence: TGTGCCAGCTCACCAGCCGGGGGATCTGAGCAGTTCTTC.

The count of this clone is one. The chain is built from TRBV6-1 and TRBJ2-1; TRBD2 aligns across 8 bases. The V gene's germline CDR1 is MNHNS and CDR2 SASEGT. J lost 2 bases, V lost 7 bases, and 7 bases had no gene match. The CDR3 contains 15 residues. The CDR3 DNA reads TGTGCCAGCAATCCTACTAGCGGCACCTACAATGAGCAGTTCTTC. Protein product: CASNPTSGTYNEQFF.